This TCR beta chain is from a study of cytotoxic CD8 clonotypes in ibrutinib-treated CLL. Findings and caveats of the study: Before falling back toward baseline at progression, clonality had risen at the time of ibrutinib response. Shared public clonotypes were rare, and on treatment they either got smaller or stayed the same.

The targeted sequencing depth was 1 in 200,000 to 1 in 1 million T cells. Data came from immunoSEQ multiplex PCR; TCRdb stores just in-frame clones and leaves some out. This sample has approximately 92,000 clones; more than 70% occur once, and the top ten carry approximately 23%. On this clone: Antigen unknown.

There are 15 residues in the CDR3. The germline V gene encodes CDR1 SGHTA and CDR2 FQGNSA. V was trimmed by 2 bases and J by 3 bases, leaving 11 bases between them. This sample comprised PBMCs, obtained after 24 months of ibrutinib treatment. V and J are TRBV7-2 and TRBJ1-3; no reliable D call. This clonotype was sampled from a human donor with chronic lymphocytic leukemia. The CDR3 DNA is TGTGCCAGCAGCTTACAGGATGGATATGGAAACACCATATATTTT. It translates to CASSLQDGYGNTIYF.